The following is a TCR beta chain sequence with its context. The sample originates from a study of post-analysis software for immune sequencing data. Germline V lookup: CDR1 DFQATT, CDR2 SNEGSKA (reference sequence). The CDR3 is 15 amino acids. V lost 3 bases and J lost 2; bases outside the gene matches: 7. Unique molecular identifiers were carried by the TCR beta cDNA libraries. Each CDR3 protein gets one entry after TCRdb re-called the PCR reads with MiXCR. The sample consists of around 150,000 distinct CDR3 sequences, roughly 34% of them appearing once. The source material was blood, sampled after autologous hematopoietic stem cell transplantation. The receptor comes from a girl aged 5 to 17 with multiple sclerosis. The chain recombines TRBV20-1 with TRBJ2-1; TRBD2 matches 7 bases. The CDR3 DNA reads TGCAGTGCTAGGGAAGCGGGACTAACCTACAATGAGCAGTTCTTC. Its translation: CSAREAGLTYNEQFF.